Listed here is a single T cell receptor (beta chain). Its matching antigen is unknown. This CDR3 comprises 15 residues. Germline V CDR1 and CDR2: MDHEN, SYDVKM. V dropped 2 bases and J dropped 1 base, with 11 bases sitting between them. The data were taken from a study of siplizumab effects on memory and regulatory T cells. Study conclusions and caveats: Proliferating siplizumab-culture Treg suppressive function went unconfirmed. No naive or memory phenotype could be assigned to roughly 75-95% of proliferating clones. Mapping to unstimulated subsets was achieved for only a minor fraction of alloreactive clones.

The data were produced by immunoSEQ multiplex PCR, yet TCRdb's version contains in-frame clones alone and is incomplete. The sample has 75,000 to 100,000 clones; around 94% are singletons. The specimen sequenced was non-Treg CD4+ T cells sorted from blood. The clonotype comes from a human donor in good health. The J gene is TRBJ1-1, the V gene TRBV28; D is possibly TRBD1 (5 bases). The CDR3 region is CASSLAGWENTEAFF. The CDR3 DNA sequence: TGTGCCAGCAGTTTAGCAGGGTGGGAGAACACTGAAGCTTTCTTT. Using reference TRBV28 and TRBJ1-1 for the parts outside the CDR3, the full variable domain is DVKVTQSSRYLVKRTGEKVFLECVQDMDHENMFWYRQDPGLGLRLIYFSYDVKMKEKGDIPEGYSVSREKKERFSLILESASTNQTSMYLCASSLAGWENTEAFFGQGTRLTVV.